This TCR beta chain was recorded in a study of blood T cell repertoires in COVID-19. The assay was immunoSEQ multiplex PCR, and TCRdb's table has in-frame clones only and misses some. This table has under 150,000 clones, roughly 80% appearing once. This receptor was identified in a woman aged 55-70 years with acute or convalescent COVID-19. The sample taken for sequencing was peripheral blood.

The CDR3 DNA sequence: TGTGCCAGCAGCTTATCGGGGGGCTTATTTCGGTACACTGAAGCTTTCTTT. As protein: CASSLSGGLFRYTEAFF. The chain combines TRBV13 with TRBJ1-1; maybe TRBD1 (6 bases). This CDR3 spans 17 amino acids. The germline V and J ends were trimmed by 2 bases and 3 bases, with 19 bases remaining between them. Germline V gene data show CDR1 as PRHDT and CDR2 as FYEKMQ (reference sequence).